A selection of T cell receptor beta chains follows, all from one sample in a study of blood T cells in healthy people across ages. TCRdb independently ran MiXCR on the 5' RACE reads; one entry per CDR3 protein. The sample has about 1 million distinct CDR3 sequences; 25% are singletons. These records were also assigned to another study, of T cells of mothers and their children.

Sequenced material: blood. The receptors were sampled from a girl aged 2 to 10 in good health. Each CDR3 is given with its conserved first and last residue. A D gene is named only where the DNA matches it firmly. A row's size may be missing; if present it is once, few, many or a size class.

clone size: few; D gene: TRBD2; J gene: TRBJ2-7; V gene: TRBV19; CDR3 DNA: TGTGCCAGTAGTCTACCCCTAGCGGAAGAGCAGTACTTC; CDR3 protein: CASSLPLAEEQYF
clone size: few; D gene: -; J gene: TRBJ1-6; V gene: TRBV7-2; CDR3 DNA: TGTGCCAGCAGCTCGACGCCAGGTCCACCCCTCCACTTT; CDR3 protein: CASSSTPGPPLHF
clone size: -; D gene: -; J gene: TRBJ2-2; V gene: TRBV15; CDR3 DNA: TGTGCCACCAGCAGAAATATACTTGGCGGGGAGCTGTTTTTT; CDR3 protein: CATSRNILGGELFF
clone size: few; D gene: TRBD1; J gene: TRBJ1-1; V gene: TRBV28; CDR3 DNA: TGTGCCAGCAGTTACAGGGGGCTGGGGATCACTGAAGCTTTCTTT; CDR3 protein: CASSYRGLGITEAFF
clone size: few; D gene: -; J gene: TRBJ2-3; V gene: TRBV3-1; CDR3 DNA: TGTGCCAGCAGCCAAGATCTGGGCGGAAATACAGATACGCAGTATTTT; CDR3 protein: CASSQDLGGNTDTQYF
clone size: -; D gene: TRBD1; J gene: TRBJ2-1; V gene: TRBV11-2; CDR3 DNA: TGTGCCAGCATCCCGACAGGGGTCGGTGAGCAGTTCTTC; CDR3 protein: CASIPTGVGEQFF
clone size: -; D gene: TRBD2; J gene: TRBJ2-5; V gene: TRBV13; CDR3 DNA: TGTGCCAGCAGCTTTTTCTTCGACCGGGAGGCCCAGTACTTC; CDR3 protein: CASSFFFDREAQYF
clone size: -; D gene: TRBD1; J gene: TRBJ1-1; V gene: TRBV3-1; CDR3 DNA: TGTGCCAGCAGCCGGGGACAGTTTAACTATGAAGCTTTCTTT; CDR3 protein: CASSRGQFNYEAFF
clone size: -; D gene: -; J gene: TRBJ2-5; V gene: TRBV29-1; CDR3 DNA: TGCAGCGTGATAAGCTGGGAAGAGACCCAGTACTTC; CDR3 protein: CSVISWEETQYF
clone size: few; D gene: -; J gene: TRBJ1-4; V gene: TRBV6-2/TRBV6-3; CDR3 DNA: TGTGCCAGCAGTTACGTCCGGGGAAGTGCAACTAATGAAAAACTGTTTTTT; CDR3 protein: CASSYVRGSATNEKLFF
clone size: -; D gene: TRBD2; J gene: TRBJ2-1; V gene: TRBV12-3/TRBV12-4; CDR3 DNA: TGTGCCAGCACCCCCGGGGGGAGAATCTTCTACAATGAGCAGTTCTTC; CDR3 protein: CASTPGGRIFYNEQFF
clone size: -; D gene: -; J gene: TRBJ2-7; V gene: TRBV10-3; CDR3 DNA: TGTGCCATCAGCAATCCAGGGGTAGCCAACTACGAGCAGTACTTC; CDR3 protein: CAISNPGVANYEQYF
clone size: -; D gene: -; J gene: TRBJ1-1; V gene: TRBV12-3/TRBV12-4; CDR3 DNA: TGTGCCAGCAGTTTACCGGGACCTGAAGCTTTCTTT; CDR3 protein: CASSLPGPEAFF
clone size: -; D gene: -; J gene: TRBJ2-5; V gene: TRBV20-1; CDR3 DNA: TGCAGTGCTAGAGATCTAAGAGCCGGAAAGACCCAGTACTTC; CDR3 protein: CSARDLRAGKTQYF
clone size: few; D gene: -; J gene: TRBJ2-3; V gene: TRBV14; CDR3 DNA: TGTGCCAGCAGCCAGGCCGGGACTCCGTCGACGCAGTATTTT; CDR3 protein: CASSQAGTPSTQYF
clone size: few; D gene: TRBD1; J gene: TRBJ1-1; V gene: TRBV15; CDR3 DNA: TGTGCCACCAGAAAGACAGGGACCAACACTGAAGCTTTCTTT; CDR3 protein: CATRKTGTNTEAFF
clone size: -; D gene: -; J gene: TRBJ2-3; V gene: TRBV5-6; CDR3 DNA: TGTGCCAGCAGCTTGGAAGTGCGGCAGGCCCCGGCGGATACGCAGTATTTT; CDR3 protein: CASSLEVRQAPADTQYF
clone size: -; D gene: -; J gene: TRBJ1-2; V gene: TRBV20-1; CDR3 DNA: TGCAGTGCTAGAGTCCAGGGGCGTGACTATGGCTACACCTTC; CDR3 protein: CSARVQGRDYGYTF
clone size: few; D gene: TRBD1; J gene: TRBJ2-4; V gene: TRBV2; CDR3 DNA: TGTGCCAGCAGGATAATGGGACAGGGAAACATTCAGTACTTC; CDR3 protein: CASRIMGQGNIQYF
clone size: -; D gene: -; J gene: TRBJ2-1; V gene: TRBV28; CDR3 DNA: TGTGCCAGCAGTCCAGCGGGCATAAGAATGGGGTTCTTC; CDR3 protein: CASSPAGIRMGFF
clone size: -; D gene: TRBD2; J gene: TRBJ2-1; V gene: TRBV19; CDR3 DNA: TGTGCCAGTACCGCTAGCGGGGGCAATGAGCAGTTCTTC; CDR3 protein: CASTASGGNEQFF
clone size: -; D gene: TRBD2; J gene: TRBJ2-7; V gene: TRBV3-1; CDR3 DNA: TGTGCCAGCAGCCAAGTAATAGCGGGTCCCTACGAGCAGTACTTC; CDR3 protein: CASSQVIAGPYEQYF
clone size: -; D gene: TRBD1; J gene: TRBJ1-2; V gene: TRBV6-5; CDR3 DNA: TGTGCCAGCAGTTACTCGAACAGGGGTGATGGCTACACCTTC; CDR3 protein: CASSYSNRGDGYTF
clone size: few; D gene: -; J gene: TRBJ1-2; V gene: TRBV6-1; CDR3 DNA: TGTGCCAGCAGTTGGGGAGGGGACTATGGCTACACCTTC; CDR3 protein: CASSWGGDYGYTF
clone size: -; D gene: -; J gene: TRBJ2-5; V gene: TRBV18; CDR3 DNA: TGTGCCAGCTCACCATTCCACAGCACCCAAGAGACCCAGTACTTC; CDR3 protein: CASSPFHSTQETQYF
clone size: -; D gene: -; J gene: TRBJ1-5; V gene: TRBV7-9; CDR3 DNA: TGTGCCAGCAGCTCGAGACAGCTGAATCAGCCCCAGCATTTT; CDR3 protein: CASSSRQLNQPQHF
clone size: few; D gene: -; J gene: TRBJ2-1; V gene: TRBV13; CDR3 DNA: TGTGCCAGCAGCCAACTCAAACAGTCAAGAGACAGGCCCTACAATGAGCAGTTCTTC; CDR3 protein: CASSQLKQSRDRPYNEQFF
clone size: few; D gene: -; J gene: TRBJ2-7; V gene: TRBV20-1; CDR3 DNA: TGCAGTGCTAAAGAGGCGACTTCCTACGAGCAGTACTTC; CDR3 protein: CSAKEATSYEQYF
clone size: -; D gene: -; J gene: TRBJ1-4; V gene: TRBV6-5; CDR3 DNA: TGTGCCAGCAGTTACGAGCGTTCCGATGAAAAACTGTTTTTT; CDR3 protein: CASSYERSDEKLFF
clone size: once; D gene: TRBD2; J gene: TRBJ2-5; V gene: TRBV7-2; CDR3 DNA: TGTGCCAGCAGCTTAGAGGCGGGAGTAAAGACCCAGTACTTC; CDR3 protein: CASSLEAGVKTQYF
clone size: few; D gene: TRBD2; J gene: TRBJ2-5; V gene: TRBV27; CDR3 DNA: TGTGCCAGCAGTCCCGGACTAGCGGGATCCGACCAAGAGACCCAGTACTTC; CDR3 protein: CASSPGLAGSDQETQYF
clone size: -; D gene: -; J gene: TRBJ2-7; V gene: TRBV4-2; CDR3 DNA: TGTGCCAGCAGCGTAGCGCCGGATAACGAGCAGTACTTC; CDR3 protein: CASSVAPDNEQYF
clone size: -; D gene: TRBD2; J gene: TRBJ2-1; V gene: TRBV7-2; CDR3 DNA: TGTGCCAGCAGCCATGTAGCGGGGGGCAACAATGAGCAGTTCTTC; CDR3 protein: CASSHVAGGNNEQFF
clone size: -; D gene: TRBD1; J gene: TRBJ2-5; V gene: TRBV29-1; CDR3 DNA: TGCAGCGTTTACGTTCCCGGGACAGGGGAGGAGACCCAGTACTTC; CDR3 protein: CSVYVPGTGEETQYF
clone size: few; D gene: -; J gene: TRBJ1-5; V gene: TRBV9; CDR3 DNA: TGTGCCAGCAGCGTAGGCCAGATCAATCAGCCCCAGCATTTT; CDR3 protein: CASSVGQINQPQHF
clone size: few; D gene: -; J gene: TRBJ1-1; V gene: TRBV29-1; CDR3 DNA: TGCAGCGTTGAGGAAGGAGCTTTCTTT; CDR3 protein: CSVEEGAFF
clone size: -; D gene: TRBD2; J gene: TRBJ2-4; V gene: TRBV7-2; CDR3 DNA: TGTGCCAGCAGCTTCATCTTAGGACTAGTCGGAAACATTCAGTACTTC; CDR3 protein: CASSFILGLVGNIQYF
clone size: -; D gene: TRBD2; J gene: TRBJ2-1; V gene: TRBV20-1; CDR3 DNA: TGCAGTGCTTTGCTAGCGGGAGACAATGAGCAGTTCTTC; CDR3 protein: CSALLAGDNEQFF
clone size: -; D gene: -; J gene: TRBJ1-4; V gene: TRBV5-1; CDR3 DNA: TGCGCCAGCAGCTACGGACGGCGCACAACTAATGAAAAACTGTTTTTT; CDR3 protein: CASSYGRRTTNEKLFF